This is a list of T cell receptor beta chains from one sample in a study of beta chain features in type 1 diabetes. This table comes from immunoSEQ multiplex PCR, and its TCRdb copy is limited to in-frame clones, with some not included. The sample lists around 290,000 clones, about 8.5% occurring once. Source material: central memory CD4+ T cells from blood. The source of these receptors is a woman younger than 35 in good health. Each CDR3 is given without its conserved first and last residue. Rows may omit the clone size; those that give it use once, few, many or a size class.

clone_size	v_call	j_call	cdr3_aa
many	TRBV14	TRBJ2-1	ASSQDRTGNEQF
NA	TRBV6-5	TRBJ2-1	ASSPIPRNYNEQF
NA	TRBV6-5	TRBJ1-1	ASRPMSVGTEAF
many	TRBV2	TRBJ1-2	ASKAGDYGYT
NA	TRBV7-4	TRBJ2-3	ASSLGWRVTGDQG
NA	TRBV4-2	TRBJ2-1	ASSQDFLAGGRNNEQF
few	TRBV2	TRBJ1-2	ASSEWQSTYGYT
NA	TRBV18	TRBJ2-1	ASSRGTGDFNEQF
many	TRBV9	TRBJ1-4	ASSYTDGDEKLF
NA	TRBV7-2	TRBJ2-5	ASSRSGRGETQY
once	TRBV2	TRBJ2-2	ASRRTGANTGELF
NA	TRBV7-6	TRBJ2-3	ASSLGPGTQY
NA	TRBV29-1	TRBJ2-1	SVGVRSVYNEQF
many	TRBV7-2	TRBJ1-1	ASSLHNTEAF
few	TRBV5-1	TRBJ2-3	ASSLGTSGGLTDTQY
few	TRBV7-3	TRBJ1-6	ASSLDFVSPLH
many	TRBV5-6	TRBJ1-4	ASSLTGEKLF
NA	TRBV15	TRBJ1-5	ATSRGRVGDRGPIGNQPQH
few	TRBV5-4	TRBJ2-5	ASSVGLAGGRETQY
NA	TRBV4-3	TRBJ2-1	ASSQDSASGYNEQF
few	TRBV2	TRBJ1-5	ASSESGRSNQPQH
few	TRBV27	TRBJ1-4	ASSRTIGVANEKLF
many	TRBV9	TRBJ2-1	ASSASGGSFVNEQF
NA	TRBV4-3	TRBJ1-2	ASSLTPGTGDGYT
NA	TRBV4-3	TRBJ2-2	ASSQDSTGGTGELF
few	TRBV4-2	TRBJ1-6	ASSLAQNSPLH
few	TRBV11-2	TRBJ2-1	ASSAKGLAGGNEQF
few	TRBV5-4	TRBJ2-5	ASSLLAGGLETQY
NA	TRBV4-1	TRBJ2-6	ASSQDRDSRANVLT
many	TRBV18	TRBJ2-5	ASSPPSKETQY
few	TRBV5-4	TRBJ2-6	ASSPGSSGANVLT
few	TRBV29-1	TRBJ1-6	SVRDRGLSLH
NA	TRBV6-1	TRBJ2-1	ASRTNNEQF
NA	TRBV2	TRBJ2-3	ASSPTIGDTQY
NA	TRBV10-2	TRBJ1-1	ASSPTGGKFTEAF
NA	TRBV14	TRBJ1-6	ASSRTGGNSPLH
many	TRBV14	TRBJ2-3	ASSLTRGTQY
few	TRBV5-1	TRBJ1-3	ASSLAGPGNTIY
few	TRBV27	TRBJ2-1	ASSPFSGGDEQF
few	TRBV29-1	TRBJ1-5	SVALGDQPQH
NA	TRBV4-1	TRBJ1-4	ASSIMTGTGSEKLF